What follows are 21 T cell receptor beta chains derived from one specimen sequenced in a study of T-cell memory formation after mild COVID-19 (dated by TCRdb to the early 2020s). The library came from 5' RACE. Sequencing was performed on an Illumina NovaSeq 6000. In TCRdb, the public reads were trimmed at Q25 with fastp and aligned with MiXCR, with productive beta chains retained. Rows merge per CDR3 protein into single entries with the most common DNA and genes. The sample table contains 540,000 or so distinct CDR3 sequences; only one count was recorded for 20% of them. The leading ten clones occupy about 12% of the sample. The source material was PBMCs or a T cell subset sorted from them (not recorded which). These receptors were obtained from an adult woman who had mild COVID-19 (a few samples of this study predate the infection). The sample titles of this study are shuffled in the database, so cell type and time point are left out; the donor was told from shared clones.

This clonotype was seen a few times. This sequence joins TRBV7-2 and TRBJ2-5; weak D call: TRBD2 (5 bases). V was pared by 4 bases and J by 4 bases, with 10 bases between. Per germline, CDR1 SGHTA and CDR2 FQGNSA. The CDR3 spans 13 residues. CDR3 in DNA: TGTGCCAGCAGCTCAACTAGTGGAGAGACCCAGTACTTC. Amino acid sequence: CASSSTSGETQYF.

This clonotype was seen once. The chain couples TRBV7-9 to TRBJ1-1; D is uncertain. Germline V gene lookup returns CDR1 SEHNR and CDR2 FQNEAQ (reference sequence). This CDR3 is 15 amino acids long. V lost 4 bases and J 0 bases, leaving 12 bases between the germline ends. CDR3 sequence: CASSSGATMNTEAFF. The DNA for the CDR3 is TGTGCCAGCAGCTCGGGCGCGACAATGAACACTGAAGCTTTCTTT. Drawing the rest from reference TRBV7-9 and TRBJ1-1, the complete variable domain is DTGVSQNPRHKITKRGQNVTFRCDPISEHNRLYWYRQTLGQGPEFLTYFQNEAQLEKSRLLSDRFSAERPKGSFSTLEIQRTEQGDSAMYLCASSSGATMNTEAFFGQGTRLTVV.

In DNA, the CDR3 is TGTGCCAGCAGCCCCTCGACAGGGGATTTTAGTTACGAGCAGTACTTC. It codes for CASSPSTGDFSYEQYF. The rearrangement uses TRBV7-6 and TRBJ2-7; TRBD1 agrees at 8 bases. This CDR3 region has 16 residues. The germline CDR1 and CDR2 sequences are SGHVS and FNYEAQ. J was trimmed by 4 bases and V by 5 bases; bases with no gene match: 13.

The chain couples TRBV5-4 to TRBJ1-1; D unclear. V lost 4 bases and J lost 3, with 7 bases in between. Germline CDR1 reads SGHNT; CDR2 reads YYREEE (reference sequence). The CDR3 consists of 12 residues. The CDR3 spells CASSARDTEAFF. The CDR3 DNA reads TGTGCCAGCAGCGCCCGCGACACTGAAGCTTTCTTT. Full variable domain (rest looked up from reference TRBV5-4 and TRBJ1-1): ETGVTQSPTHLIKTRGQQVTLRCSSQSGHNTVSWYQQALGQGPQFIFQYYREEENGRGNFPPRFSGLQFPNYSSELNVNALELDDSALYLCASSARDTEAFFGQGTRLTVV.

This clonotype has only a few counts. V usage is TRBV6-1 and J usage is TRBJ2-7; either TRBD1 or TRBD2 may fit D (5 bases each). The CDR3 has 14 residues. V was trimmed by 3 bases and J by 3 bases, leaving 12 bases between them. Germline V gene lookup returns CDR1 MNHNS and CDR2 SASEGT. The CDR3 loop reads CASSEFRDLYEQYF. In DNA form, the CDR3 reads TGTGCCAGCAGTGAGTTCCGGGACCTCTACGAGCAGTACTTC.

This clonotype was observed many times. The chain recombines TRBV7-9 with TRBJ1-4, with TRBD1 as a possible D gene (6 bases). Germline values: CDR1 SEHNR, CDR2 FQNEAQ (reference sequence). The CDR3 runs to 14 residues. The V and J ends lost 3 bases and 7 bases respectively, with 12 bases between them. The CDR3 here is CASSFAGDSEKLFF. The CDR3 bases are TGTGCCAGCAGCTTTGCAGGGGATAGTGAAAAACTGTTTTTT.

This sequence joins TRBV5-1 and TRBJ1-1; the D gene is possibly TRBD1 (6 bases). The CDR3 has 16 amino acids. The V end was cut by 0 bases, the J end by 2 bases, with 14 bases between. From germline, CDR1 is SGHRS and CDR2 YFSETQ. The CDR3 DNA reads as TGCGCCAGCAGCTTGGGGGTCCGGGGGCCCAACACTGAAGCTTTCTTT. This gives the protein CASSLGVRGPNTEAFF.

The rearrangement joins TRBV7-2 to TRBJ2-4; 9 positions agree with TRBD1. The CDR3 has 15 residues. The J segment lost 5 bases and the V segment lost 4 bases, leaving 6 bases of the junction unmatched. Germline-derived CDR1 and CDR2 are SGHTA and FQGNSA. The chain's CDR3 is CASSWDRVNENIQYF. As DNA, the CDR3 is TGTGCCAGCAGCTGGGACAGGGTTAATGAAAACATTCAGTACTTC.

This rearrangement joins TRBV21-1 to TRBJ2-7; TRBD2, as called in the table, went unchecked against the DNA. TRBV21-1 is an annotated pseudogene. The CDR3 loop spans 13 amino acids. CDR3 in amino acids: CASRPFYGYEQYF. CDR3 bases: TGTGCCAGCAGGCCCTTTTACGGCTACGAGCAGTACTTC.

This sequence joins TRBV5-5 and TRBJ2-5; D might be TRBD2 (6 bases). The germline CDR1 and CDR2 sequences are SGHKS and YYEKEE (reference sequence). The CDR3 totals 15 residues. Trimming stripped 6 bases from V and 0 bases from J, with 15 bases between. The CDR3 DNA follows: TGTGCCAGCACCCTCCGGCTAGCGAACCAAGAGACCCAGTACTTC. This translates into CASTLRLANQETQYF.

CDR3 loop: CSAPKGNEQYF. In DNA form, the CDR3 reads TGCAGTGCTCCGAAAGGGAACGAGCAGTACTTC. The chain recombines TRBV20-1 with TRBJ2-7; D remains unclear. Germline CDR1 and CDR2: DFQATT and SNEGSKA (reference sequence). The CDR3 is 11 residues long. The ends were cut back, 5 bases at V and 5 bases at J, with 10 bases in the middle.

This clonotype occurred a few times. V gene TRBV5-5 combines with J gene TRBJ2-7; D could derive from TRBD1 or TRBD2 (5 bases each). Trimming removed 0 bases at V and 4 bases at J, with 14 bases between. Germline V gene sequence: CDR1 SGHKS, CDR2 YYEKEE (reference sequence). This CDR3 has 15 residues. CDR3 in DNA: TGTGCCAGCAGCTTGGAGATATATGGGGGATACGAGCAGTACTTC. This gives the protein CASSLEIYGGYEQYF.

The V and J genes are TRBV6-5 and TRBJ1-5; 7 positions match TRBD1. The ends lost 5 bases at V and 3 bases at J; junction bases unmatched: 10. Germline values: CDR1 MNHEY, CDR2 SVGAGI. This CDR3 spans 16 amino acids. As DNA, the CDR3 is TGTGCCAGCAGTGAGGCCGCGGGACAGATCAATCAGCCCCAGCATTTT. It translates to CASSEAAGQINQPQHF.

This chain joins TRBV2 and TRBJ2-7; no clear D gene. The CDR3 consists of 12 residues. Germline loops: CDR1 SNHLY, CDR2 FYNNEI. V was cut by 6 bases and J by 5 bases, with 11 bases left in between. CDR3 nucleotides: TGTGCCAGCAGAAAAGCTTCCCACGAGCAGTACTTC. This codes for CASRKASHEQYF.

The V gene is TRBV5-1, the J gene TRBJ1-4, with D perhaps TRBD1 (5 bases). Germline V gives CDR1 SGHRS, CDR2 YFSETQ. V lost 7 bases and J 4 bases, leaving 20 bases between the germline ends. This CDR3 is built from 16 residues. The CDR3 nucleotides read TGCGCCAGCTCCCAACCCCCGGGGCCTCTTAATGAAAAACTGTTTTTT. Protein product: CASSQPPGPLNEKLFF.

This rearrangement joins TRBV6-6 to TRBJ2-7; TRBD2 matches at 11 bases. CDR3 size: 17 residues. V lost 0 bases to trimming and J lost 3 bases; unmatched junction nucleotides: 7. Per germline, CDR1 MNHNY and CDR2 SVGAGI (reference sequence). CDR3 residues: CASSYSIVAGGNYEQYF. The CDR3 DNA sequence: TGTGCCAGCAGTTACTCGATAGTAGCGGGAGGGAACTACGAGCAGTACTTC.

V and J are TRBV5-1 and TRBJ1-1, with TRBD1 identical over 9 bases. The V segment lost 4 bases and the J segment 6 bases; nucleotides outside the gene matches: 13. Germline assignment: CDR1 SGHRS and CDR2 YFSETQ. This CDR3 comprises 16 residues. The CDR3 loop reads CASSQGQGRSQAEAFF. For the CDR3, the DNA is TGCGCCAGCAGCCAGGGACAGGGTAGGAGTCAGGCTGAAGCTTTCTTT.

This clonotype occurred a few times. The chain recombines TRBV11-2 with TRBJ2-1, with 7 bases that match TRBD2. V gave up 2 bases and J gave up 6 bases; unmatched junction bases: 4. The CDR3 loop spans 14 amino acids. Germline V CDR1 and CDR2: SGHAT, FQNNGV. DNA for the CDR3: TGTGCCAGCAGCTTAAGCGGGACGGCCAATGAGCAGTTCTTC. Residues: CASSLSGTANEQFF.

This rearrangement joins TRBV4-3 to TRBJ2-5; D gene unclear. V lost 5 bases and J 5 bases, leaving 12 bases between the germline ends. The length of the CDR3 is 13 residues. CDR1 and CDR2 (germline): LGHNA, YSLEER. CDR3 sequence reads: CASSAVLYETQYF. The CDR3 coding sequence is TGCGCCAGCAGCGCCGTACTATATGAGACCCAGTACTTC.

J is TRBJ1-6 and V is TRBV7-9; tentatively, D is TRBD1 (5 bases). CDR1 and CDR2 from the germline V gene are SEHNR and FQNEAQ (reference sequence). Trimming took off 5 bases at V and 6 bases at J, with 11 bases between the two ends. This CDR3 has 14 amino acids. CDR3 amino acids: CASSQDTSNSPLHF. As DNA, the CDR3 is TGTGCCAGCAGCCAGGACACGTCTAATTCACCCCTCCACTTT. Variable domain in full (rest from reference TRBV7-9 and TRBJ1-6): DTGVSQNPRHKITKRGQNVTFRCDPISEHNRLYWYRQTLGQGPEFLTYFQNEAQLEKSRLLSDRFSAERPKGSFSTLEIQRTEQGDSAMYLCASSQDTSNSPLHFGNGTRLTVT.

This chain connects TRBV10-3 to TRBJ2-5; 10 bases line up with TRBD1. Germline V gene sequence: CDR1 ENHRY, CDR2 SYGVKD. This CDR3 has 14 residues. After removal of 6 bases from V and 0 bases from J, the junction contained 1 base not matched to a gene. CDR3 in amino acids: CAIRGQGYQETQYF. The CDR3 DNA reads as TGTGCCATCAGGGGACAGGGGTACCAAGAGACCCAGTACTTC.